Reported below is one T cell receptor (beta chain). Its specificity is unknown. These data belong to a study of T cells in Graves' hyperthyroidism and ophthalmopathy. Study in general: Initial diagnosis, before any treatment, was when peripheral blood was collected. General study results and limits: Also found in blood were most expanded thyroid clonotypes above 0.001.

The investigators amplified TCR beta CDR3 regions from RNA transcripts. HTBI primers were employed in a first-round RT-PCR of the TCR CDR3. TCRdb independently ran MiXCR on the multiplex PCR reads; one entry per CDR3 protein. The repertoire includes 490,000 or so distinct CDR3 sequences, about 20% of them detected once, and 49% sits in the top ten. This TCR derives from a woman in her seventies with Graves' ophthalmopathy. The sample comprised blood.

The CDR3 loop reads CASSSFRDRAYEQYF. The CDR3 nucleotides read TGTGCCAGCAGCTCATTCCGGGACAGGGCCTACGAGCAGTACTTC. The chain has TRBV12-3 or TRBV12-4 and TRBJ2-7, with 9 bases aligning to TRBD1. V shed 6 bases and J 2 bases; nucleotides not matched to a gene: 8. CDR3 size: 15 residues.